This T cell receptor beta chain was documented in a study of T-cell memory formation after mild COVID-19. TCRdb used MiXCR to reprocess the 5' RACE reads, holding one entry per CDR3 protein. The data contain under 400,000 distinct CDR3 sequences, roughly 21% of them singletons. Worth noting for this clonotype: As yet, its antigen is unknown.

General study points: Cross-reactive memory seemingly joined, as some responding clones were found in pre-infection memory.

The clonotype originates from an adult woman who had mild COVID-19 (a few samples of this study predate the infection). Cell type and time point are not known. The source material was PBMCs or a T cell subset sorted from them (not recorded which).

CDR3 sequence: CASSSRASGASYEQYF. The CDR3 coding sequence is TGTGCCAGCAGCTCACGAGCATCGGGAGCCTCATACGAGCAGTACTTC. The V gene is TRBV7-8, the J gene TRBJ2-7, with D perhaps matching TRBD2 (6 bases). CDR1 SGHVS and CDR2 FQNEAQ come from the germline V gene. CDR3 size: 16 residues. Trimming removed 4 bases from V and 4 bases from J, with 20 bases in between.